This T cell receptor (beta chain) is drawn from a study of T-cell memory formation after mild COVID-19. Study background: TCR clusters were mostly donor specific. Points from the study as a whole: Proof of SARS-CoV-2 specificity was absent for the second-wave clones that crested on day 37. Contracting CD4+ clones were located mainly in CM and EM, and CD8+ clones in EMRA.

MiXCR was run by TCRdb on the 5' RACE reads, yielding one entry per CDR3 protein. The table lists about 560,000 distinct CDR3 sequences, about 18% of them singletons. The V gene's germline CDR1 is DFQATT and CDR2 SNEGSKA (reference sequence). The CDR3 covers 12 residues. V lost 6 bases and J lost 9; bases outside the gene matches: 6. About this clonotype itself: As yet, its antigen is unknown.

The chain recombines TRBV20-1 with TRBJ1-5; 9 bases fit TRBD1. The sequenced sample consisted of PBMCs or a T cell subset sorted from them (not recorded which). The origin of this receptor is an adult woman who had mild COVID-19 (a few samples of this study predate the infection). Cell type and time point are not known. Here the CDR3 DNA reads TGCAGTGCGCTACAGGGGGCGCGGCCCCAGCATTTT. Protein product: CSALQGARPQHF.